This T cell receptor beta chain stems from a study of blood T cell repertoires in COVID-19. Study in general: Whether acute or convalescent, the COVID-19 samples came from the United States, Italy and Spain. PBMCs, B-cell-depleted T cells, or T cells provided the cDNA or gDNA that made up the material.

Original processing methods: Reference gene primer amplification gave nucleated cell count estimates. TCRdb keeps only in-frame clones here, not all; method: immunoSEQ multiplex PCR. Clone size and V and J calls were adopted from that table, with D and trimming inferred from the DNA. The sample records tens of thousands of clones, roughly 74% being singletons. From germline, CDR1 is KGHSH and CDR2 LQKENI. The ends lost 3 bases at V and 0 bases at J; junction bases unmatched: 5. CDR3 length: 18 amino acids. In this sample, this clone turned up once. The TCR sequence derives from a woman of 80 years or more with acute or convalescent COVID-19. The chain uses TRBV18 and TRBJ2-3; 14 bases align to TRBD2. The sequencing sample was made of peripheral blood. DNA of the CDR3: TGTGCCAGCTCACCTAAGGGACTAGCGGGAGTCAGCACAGATACGCAGTATTTT. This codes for CASSPKGLAGVSTDTQYF.